The 20 T cell receptor beta chains given below trace back to one sample, sequenced in a study of prognosis after radiotherapy for stage I lung cancer. By two-round multiplex PCR, the TCR beta CDR3 was amplified from genomic DNA. First-round PCR amplification was performed with primers specific to each TRBV and TRBJ gene. One entry per CDR3 protein, called by TCRdb with MiXCR from the multiplex PCR reads. The data contain 30,000 or so distinct CDR3 sequences, about 34% of them singletons. Sequences were derived from PBMCs, sampled before or after stereotactic body radiation therapy (not recorded which). The receptors derive from a donor aged 50 or older with non-small cell lung cancer.

Worth noting for this clonotype: The junction and the germline gene differ at one end; a read error may be behind it. The chain links TRBV27 to TRBJ2-7; 7 bases map to TRBD2. This CDR3 contains 18 residues. The germline gives CDR1 MNHEY, CDR2 SMNVEV (reference sequence). This chain's CDR3 is CASSLWLGGREGSYEHYF. DNA of the CDR3: TGTGCCAGCAGTTTATGGCTTGGTGGGAGGGAGGGCTCCTACGAGCATTACTTC.

This chain uses TRBV9 with TRBJ2-5; a possible D gene is TRBD2 (7 bases). With 4 bases removed from V and 4 bases from J, the gap between germline ends came to 17 bases. The CDR3 length is 15 residues. CDR1 is SGDLS, CDR2 YYNGEE, per germline. CDR3 in DNA: TGTGCCAGCAGCACAGGGTATGCGGGAGCAGAGACCCAGTACTTC. Translating gives CASSTGYAGAETQYF.

Regarding this clonotype: Because it lacks the conserved phenylalanine or tryptophan at the end, this CDR3 is likely a read error. This chain connects TRBV7-9 to TRBJ2-5; D call uncertain. Germline CDR1 reads SEHNR; CDR2 reads FQNEAQ (reference sequence). With 3 bases removed from V and 5 bases from J, the gap between germline ends came to 13 bases. CDR3 length equals 14 residues. CDR3 DNA: TGTGCCAGCAGCTTCTCTCATGGGCGGGAGACCCAGTACCTC. Encoded protein: CASSFSHGRETQYL.

Worth noting for this clonotype: A much larger clone lies one base from this, so it may be a read error. The chain has TRBV2 and TRBJ2-6, with TRBD1 matching 8 bases. The CDR3 sequence is 18 residues long. From germline, CDR1 is SNHLY and CDR2 FYNNEI. V lost 5 bases and J lost 2; bases outside the gene matches: 11. CDR3 nucleotide sequence: TGTGCCAGCAGTCCGCGGCAGGGGGCCTACCCTGGGGCCAACGTCCTGACTTTC. Translation: CASSPRQGAYPGANVLTF.

There are many counts of this clonotype. The chain employs TRBV2 and TRBJ1-5, with a possible D match to TRBD1 (5 bases). Trimming removed 6 bases at V and 2 bases at J, with 20 bases between. Germline CDR1 is SNHLY and CDR2 is FYNNEI. This CDR3 has 17 residues. CDR3 protein: CASSPGAVRGGNQPQHF. The CDR3 DNA reads TGTGCCAGCAGCCCCGGCGCAGTTCGAGGGGGCAATCAGCCCCAGCATTTT.

This clonotype was seen ten or more times. The chain employs TRBV13 and TRBJ2-7; TRBD1 matches at 8 bases. The CDR3 spans 15 residues. V gave up 2 bases and J gave up 2 bases; unmatched junction bases: 5. Germline V gene lookup returns CDR1 PRHDT and CDR2 FYEKMQ (reference sequence). This CDR3 is CASSLRSGGTYEQYF. The CDR3 bases are TGTGCCAGCAGCTTAAGATCAGGGGGCACCTACGAGCAGTACTTC.

Turning to this clonotype: It is likely a read error: a sequence one base away is far more abundant. The chain combines TRBV6-9 with TRBJ1-1, with D perhaps TRBD1 (5 bases). The germline V gene encodes CDR1 MNHGY and CDR2 SVAAGI. This CDR3 spans 14 amino acids. The DNA of the CDR3 is TGTTCCAGCAGTTACCAGGCCAGGGACACTGAAGCTTTCTTT. The encoded protein is CSSSYQARDTEAFF.

Concerning this clonotype: A much more abundant neighbour one base away suggests this may be a read error. The genes are TRBV4-1 and TRBJ1-3; TRBD1 matches at 7 bases. Germline lookup yields CDR1 MGHRA and CDR2 YSYEKL. Trimming at V came to 3 bases and at J to 2 bases, leaving 7 bases not matched to a gene. The length of the CDR3 is 16 residues. The CDR3 nucleotides are TGCGCCAGCAGCCATTCCCGGACAGGACCTGGAAACACCATATATTTT. Protein sequence: CASSHSRTGPGNTIYF.

The V call is TRBV5-1, the J call TRBJ1-1; D ambiguous. In germline, CDR1 is SGHRS, CDR2 YFSETQ. The CDR3 spans 13 residues. Between the trimmed V and J ends, which lost 3 bases and 0 bases, there was a span of 6 bases. The DNA for the CDR3 is TGCGCCAGCAGCTCCGACCTGAACACTGAAGCTTTCTTT. Translated: CASSSDLNTEAFF.

The table lists this clonotype with a few counts. This chain joins TRBV7-3 and TRBJ1-5; 9 nucleotides align to TRBD1. The V segment lost 6 bases and the J segment 1 base; nucleotides outside the gene matches: 13. This CDR3 region has 18 residues. Germline lookup yields CDR1 SGHTA and CDR2 FQGTGA. CDR3 sequence (DNA): TGTGCCAGCAGTTCCCAGGGACAGGGCCCTTTGAGCAATCAGCCCCAGCATTTT. Its protein product is CASSSQGQGPLSNQPQHF.

This clonotype was detected a few times. This may be a read error, as it is one base from a much larger clone. V usage is TRBV20-1 and J usage is TRBJ2-5, with no clear D. Germline CDR1 is DFQATT and CDR2 is SNEGSKA (reference sequence). Trimming removed 4 bases from V and 3 bases from J, with 6 bases in between. The CDR3 extends over 11 amino acids. The CDR3 loop reads CSAITEETQYF. For the CDR3, the DNA is TGCAGTGCTATAACTGAAGAGACCCAGTACTTC.

This clonotype was seen repeatedly, ten times or more. The rearrangement uses TRBV6-5 and TRBJ1-2; no clear D gene. This CDR3 comprises 13 residues. V was shortened by 3 bases and J by 7 bases, with 12 bases between the two germline ends. Germline assignment: CDR1 MNHEY and CDR2 SVGAGI. The CDR3: CASSYTREGGYTF. In DNA form, the CDR3 reads TGTGCCAGCAGTTATACGCGGGAGGGTGGCTACACCTTC.

This chain uses TRBV15 with TRBJ2-7; 11 positions agree with TRBD2. The J segment lost 4 bases and the V segment lost 3 bases, leaving 8 bases of the junction unmatched. Per the germline V gene, CDR1 is LNHNV and CDR2 is YYDKDF (reference sequence). This CDR3 has 16 residues. The CDR3 bases are TGTGCCACCAGCAGCTCCATGACTAGCGGGACTTACGAGCAGTACTTC. Translated, it gives CATSSSMTSGTYEQYF.

This clonotype was seen ten or more times. The genes are TRBV7-9 and TRBJ1-2; no clear D. The CDR3 spans 11 residues. With 7 bases removed from V and 7 bases from J, the gap between germline ends came to 10 bases. Germline values: CDR1 SEHNR, CDR2 FQNEAQ (reference sequence). The CDR3 DNA follows: TGTGCCAGCAACCTGGGTATTGGCTACACCTTC. The encoded protein is CASNLGIGYTF.

The chain joins TRBV7-3 to TRBJ2-5; D is unresolved. Germline V CDR1 and CDR2: SGHTA, FQGTGA. The V and J ends lost 0 bases and 5 bases respectively, with 7 bases between them. This CDR3 region has 13 residues. The CDR3 DNA follows: TGTGCCAGCAGCTTAACTCCTCAGGAGACCCAGTACTTC. Protein product: CASSLTPQETQYF.

This clonotype has at least ten counts. The V call is TRBV3-1, the J call TRBJ2-7; maybe TRBD2 (5 bases). CDR1 is LGHDT, CDR2 YNNKEL, per germline (reference sequence). This CDR3 is built from 14 residues. The V gene lost 3 bases and the J gene lost 0 bases, with 9 bases spanning the gap. CDR3 loop: CASSHSGSSYEQYF. The CDR3, as DNA: TGTGCCAGCAGCCATTCGGGGAGCTCCTACGAGCAGTACTTC.

V gene TRBV6-1 combines with J gene TRBJ1-5; TRBD1 is a possible D gene (5 bases). The CDR3 extends over 16 amino acids. V lost 6 bases to trimming and J lost 0 bases, with 15 bases between them. Germline V lookup: CDR1 MNHNS, CDR2 SASEGT. The CDR3 sequence: CASSSPTAISNQPQHF. The CDR3 DNA reads TGTGCCAGCAGCTCGCCGACAGCAATTAGCAATCAGCCCCAGCATTTT.

This clonotype was counted at least ten times. The V call is TRBV29-1, the J call TRBJ2-3; D remains unclear. The germline V and J ends were trimmed by 6 bases and 2 bases, with 6 bases remaining between them. The CDR3 spans 11 residues. CDR1 is SQVTM, CDR2 ANQGSEA, per germline. The CDR3 DNA reads as TGCAGCGTCCCCTCCACAGATACGCAGTATTTT. Translating it yields CSVPSTDTQYF.

With regard to this clonotype: This may stem from a read error, because a much larger clone lies one nucleotide away. The chain combines TRBV3-1 with TRBJ2-3; D is perhaps TRBD1 (5 bases). Germline V CDR1 and CDR2: LGHDT, YNNKEL (reference sequence). This CDR3 contains 15 residues. The DNA for the CDR3 is TGTGTCAGCAGCACAACAGGAGAGTTGGCAGATACGCAGTATTTT. Amino acids: CVSSTTGELADTQYF.

For this clonotype: The junction differs from germline at one of its ends, possibly a read error. The chain employs TRBV10-3 and TRBJ2-5; weak D call: TRBD1 (5 bases). CDR3 size: 13 residues. Germline V gene sequence: CDR1 ENHRY, CDR2 SYGVKD. The CDR3 nucleotides are TGTGCCATCAGTATAGGGGTCGAAGAGACCAAGTACTTC. Its translation is CAISIGVEETKYF.